Below are 30 T cell receptor beta chains sequenced from a single sample in a study of cytomegalovirus exposure and HLA in healthy donors. 13 Jbeta primers and 60 Vbeta primers were used for the PCR. Only in-frame clones appear in the TCRdb table, and some are missing; sequencing was by immunoSEQ multiplex PCR. Seen here are about 140,000 clones, around 73% observed once, and the top ten hold under 2%. Sequenced input: PBMCs. The source of these receptors is a female donor in good health and CMV-seronegative.

This clone was seen more than once but under ten times. The chain is built from TRBV6-1 and TRBJ1-2; D perhaps matches TRBD1 (6 bases). Germline assignment: CDR1 MNHNS and CDR2 SASEGT. CDR3 length: 17 amino acids. Trimming shortened V by 4 bases and J by 1 base, and 19 bases separated the two germline ends. CDR3 residues: CASSARVKDRINYGYTF. The CDR3 coding sequence is TGTGCCAGCAGTGCGCGCGTTAAGGACAGAATTAACTATGGCTACACCTTC.

The CDR3 reads CASSRRTGANYGYTF. The CDR3 bases are TGTGCCAGCAGCAGACGGACAGGAGCTAACTATGGCTACACCTTC. This rearrangement joins TRBV6-5 to TRBJ1-2; TRBD1 aligns across 7 bases. The CDR3 length is 15 residues. Trimming at V came to 6 bases and at J to 0 bases, leaving 7 bases not matched to a gene. In germline, CDR1 is MNHEY, CDR2 SVGAGI.

The chain is built from TRBV25-1 and TRBJ1-2, with TRBD1 matching 8 bases. Trimming took 5 bases from V and 6 from J; bases not matched to a gene: 8. The germline gives CDR1 MGHDK, CDR2 SYGVNS. CDR3 length: 14 residues. CDR3 nucleotide sequence: TGTGCCAGCAGTCCGGACAGGGTGGTTCATGGCTACACCTTC. Protein sequence: CASSPDRVVHGYTF.

The V gene is TRBV7-9, the J gene TRBJ2-3; possible D gene TRBD1, 6 bases. Germline V lookup: CDR1 SEHNR, CDR2 FQNEAQ (reference sequence). This CDR3 contains 14 residues. V gave up 4 bases and J gave up 0 bases, with 8 bases separating them. In DNA form, the CDR3 reads TGTGCCAGCAGCTCCGGGACAAGCACAGATACGCAGTATTTT. Translating it yields CASSSGTSTDTQYF.

The rearrangement uses TRBV18 and TRBJ2-5; weak D call: TRBD1 (6 bases). V lost 6 bases to trimming and J lost 2 bases, with 16 bases between them. The CDR3 is made up of 15 amino acids. In germline, CDR1 is KGHSH, CDR2 LQKENI. CDR3 residues: CASSPSPGQQETQYF. The CDR3 nucleotides are TGTGCCAGCTCCCCCTCGCCGGGACAACAAGAGACCCAGTACTTC. Filled out from reference TRBV18 and TRBJ2-5, the complete variable domain reads NAGVMQNPRHLVRRRGQEARLRCSPMKGHSHVYWYRQLPEEGLKFMVYLQKENIIDESGMPKERFSAEFPKEGPSILRIQQVVRGDSAAYFCASSPSPGQQETQYFGPGTRLLVL.

V usage is TRBV2 and J usage is TRBJ2-2; a possible D gene is TRBD2 (5 bases). Trimming stripped 6 bases from V and 0 bases from J, with 11 bases between. Germline CDR1 SNHLY, CDR2 FYNNEI. The CDR3 is 15 residues long. The CDR3 sequence is CASSLAAANTGELFF. As DNA, the CDR3 is TGTGCCAGCAGCCTAGCCGCGGCGAACACCGGGGAGCTGTTTTTT.

The rearrangement uses TRBV5-4 and TRBJ2-2, with TRBD2 matching over 7 bases. V lost 0 bases to trimming and J lost 6 bases; unmatched junction nucleotides: 14. The CDR3 extends over 18 amino acids. CDR1 SGHNT and CDR2 YYREEE come from the germline V gene (reference sequence). The CDR3 nucleotides read TGTGCCAGCAGCTTGGAAACGTTTGTGGGAGGGCCCTCCGGGGAGCTGTTTTTT. This translates into CASSLETFVGGPSGELFF. Full variable domain (remainder filled in from reference TRBV5-4 and TRBJ2-2): ETGVTQSPTHLIKTRGQQVTLRCSSQSGHNTVSWYQQALGQGPQFIFQYYREEENGRGNFPPRFSGLQFPNYSSELNVNALELDDSALYLCASSLETFVGGPSGELFFGEGSRLTVL.

J is TRBJ2-1 and V is TRBV28; the match to TRBD2 covers 7 bases. The length of the CDR3 is 12 residues. With 3 bases clipped from V and 14 bases from J, the junction kept 7 bases outside the gene matches. CDR1 is MDHEN and CDR2 is SYDVKM in the germline V gene. The CDR3 DNA follows: TGTGCCAGCAGTTTGGGGGGGAAGCTGGAGTTCTTC. Encoded protein: CASSLGGKLEFF.

This clone was found a few times. The CDR3 sequence: CASSYDTNQPQHF. The CDR3 DNA reads TGTGCCAGCAGTTACGACACCAATCAGCCCCAGCATTTT. This chain uses TRBV6-5 with TRBJ1-5; D is uncertain. From germline, CDR1 is MNHEY and CDR2 SVGAGI. The V and J ends lost 2 bases and 3 bases respectively, with 5 bases between them. This CDR3 is built from 13 residues.

J is TRBJ1-6 and V is TRBV27; no definite D call. Trimming took 5 bases from V and 7 from J, leaving 18 bases between them. The CDR3 has 16 residues. CDR1 and CDR2 from the germline V gene are MNHEY and SMNVEV (reference sequence). The chain's CDR3 is CASSSPLGQKNSPLHF. For the CDR3, the DNA is TGTGCCAGCAGTAGCCCGCTTGGGCAGAAAAATTCACCCCTCCACTTT.

This clone came up once. The chain carries TRBV18 and TRBJ2-1; 9 bases map to TRBD1. The ends lost 3 bases at V and 5 bases at J; junction bases unmatched: 8. Germline V gene sequence: CDR1 KGHSH, CDR2 LQKENI. This CDR3 is 16 amino acids long. The CDR3: CASSPRDRVRNNEQFF. CDR3 sequence (DNA): TGTGCCAGCTCACCCCGGGACAGGGTCCGAAACAATGAGCAGTTCTTC.

This chain joins TRBV2 and TRBJ1-1, with D maybe TRBD1 (5 bases). Trimming pared 8 bases from V and 5 bases from J, leaving 18 bases between. The CDR3 loop spans 14 amino acids. Germline V gene sequence: CDR1 SNHLY, CDR2 FYNNEI. CDR3 coding DNA: TGTGCCAGCTCATGGCGGGGCCGGGAGACTGAAGCTTTCTTT. It translates to CASSWRGRETEAFF.

J is TRBJ2-7 and V is TRBV6-5, with D possibly TRBD2 on 5 matching bases. V shed 0 bases and J shed 3 bases, with 12 bases lying between them. Germline values: CDR1 MNHEY, CDR2 SVGAGI. This CDR3 comprises 15 residues. This CDR3 reads CASSYSITGDYEQYF. The DNA for the CDR3 is TGTGCCAGCAGTTACTCGATAACCGGGGACTACGAGCAGTACTTC.

The chain combines TRBV6-6 with TRBJ1-2; D remains ambiguous. Per germline, CDR1 MNHNY and CDR2 SVGAGI (reference sequence). CDR3 length equals 13 residues. V gave up 4 bases and J gave up 0 bases, with 6 bases separating them. CDR3 DNA sequence: TGTGCCAGCAGTTCGACACCTAACTATGGCTACACCTTC. This encodes CASSSTPNYGYTF.

This chain links TRBV5-1 with TRBJ2-1, with D possibly matching TRBD2 (5 bases). Per germline, CDR1 SGHRS and CDR2 YFSETQ. The CDR3 contains 13 residues. Trimming pared 3 bases from V and 5 bases from J, leaving 9 bases between. The CDR3 here is CASSSDWDNEQFF. DNA for the CDR3: TGCGCCAGCAGCTCGGACTGGGACAATGAGCAGTTCTTC. The complete variable domain, with remaining parts taken from reference TRBV5-1 and TRBJ2-1, reads KAGVTQTPRYLIKTRGQQVTLSCSPISGHRSVSWYQQTPGQGLQFLFEYFSETQRNKGNFPGRFSGRQFSNSRSEMNVSTLELGDSALYLCASSSDWDNEQFFGPGTRLTVL.

This clone was observed once. This chain uses TRBV7-9 with TRBJ2-7, with no clear D. The CDR3 length is 14 residues. Per germline, CDR1 SEHNR and CDR2 FQNEAQ (reference sequence). Trimming took off 1 base at V and 2 bases at J, with 9 bases between the two ends. CDR3: CASSLESQAYEQYF. CDR3 DNA sequence: TGTGCCAGCAGCTTAGAGTCTCAGGCCTACGAGCAGTACTTC.

This clone showed up just a few times. V gene TRBV7-9 combines with J gene TRBJ1-2; 12 bases agree with TRBD1. Germline CDR1 is SEHNR and CDR2 is FQNEAQ (reference sequence). Trimming cost V 1 base and J 8 bases; bases outside gene matches: 5. This CDR3 has 15 amino acids. The CDR3 loop reads CASSLGGTGGGGYTF. The CDR3 region has the DNA TGTGCCAGCAGCTTAGGAGGGACAGGGGGCGGCGGCTACACCTTC.

The rearrangement uses TRBV13 and TRBJ2-5, with TRBD2 as a possible D gene (6 bases). This CDR3 has 12 residues. From germline, CDR1 is PRHDT and CDR2 FYEKMQ (reference sequence). Trimming cost V 5 bases and J 9 bases, with 13 bases left between them. The CDR3: CASSPGWEAQYF. Written as DNA, the CDR3 is TGTGCCAGCAGCCCCGGATGGGAGGCCCAGTACTTC. Full variable domain (missing parts from reference TRBV13 and TRBJ2-5): AAGVIQSPRHLIKEKRETATLKCYPIPRHDTVYWYQQGPGQDPQFLISFYEKMQSDKGSIPDRFSAQQFSDYHSELNMSSLELGDSALYFCASSPGWEAQYFGPGTRLLVL.

The gene calls are TRBV27 and TRBJ2-3; D ambiguous. V lost 5 bases and J 1 base, leaving 7 bases between the germline ends. The CDR3 spans 13 residues. The germline V gene encodes CDR1 MNHEY and CDR2 SMNVEV (reference sequence). In DNA, the CDR3 is TGTGCCAGCAGTCGACGGGGCACAGATACGCAGTATTTT. Translation gives CASSRRGTDTQYF.

A few counts support this clone. The V and J genes are TRBV5-5 and TRBJ1-1, with 8 bases lining up with TRBD1. The CDR3 covers 15 residues. The germline CDR1 and CDR2 sequences are SGHKS and YYEKEE (reference sequence). Trimming at V came to 4 bases and at J to 1 base, leaving 6 bases not matched to a gene. This chain's CDR3 is CASSRQGQGNTEAFF. The CDR3 DNA is TGTGCCAGCAGCCGACAAGGACAGGGGAACACTGAAGCTTTCTTT.

This chain links TRBV5-1 with TRBJ1-1, with 7 positions matching TRBD1. The CDR3 runs 14 residues. With V trimmed by 5 bases and J by 1 base, 5 bases remained unmatched. CDR1 SGHRS and CDR2 YFSETQ come from the germline V gene. The CDR3 DNA reads as TGCGCCAGCAGTCTGGGACAGCCGAACACTGAAGCTTTCTTT. This encodes CASSLGQPNTEAFF.

The V and J genes are TRBV14 and TRBJ2-1, with 8 bases matching TRBD2. The ends lost 1 base at V and 11 bases at J; junction bases unmatched: 13. The germline V gene has CDR1 SGHDN and CDR2 FVKESK. The CDR3 spans 16 residues. In DNA, the CDR3 is TGTGCCAGCAGCCAAGGACTTCGAGCGGGGGCGCTAAAGCAGTTCTTC. This sequence encodes CASSQGLRAGALKQFF.

The chain couples TRBV5-5 to TRBJ1-2; 8 positions agree with TRBD1. CDR3 length: 17 residues. Trimming at V came to 2 bases and at J to 3 bases, leaving 12 bases not matched to a gene. Germline V lookup: CDR1 SGHKS, CDR2 YYEKEE (reference sequence). For the CDR3, the DNA is TGTGCCAGCAGCTTTCCGCGCGACGGACAGGGACACTATGGCTACACCTTC. It codes for CASSFPRDGQGHYGYTF.

This chain links TRBV19 with TRBJ1-1, with 7 bases fitting TRBD1. CDR1 and CDR2 from the germline V gene are LNHDA and SQIVND (reference sequence). The CDR3 contains 13 residues. V lost 5 bases and J lost 5; bases outside the gene matches: 5. The CDR3 loop is CASSPPDRTEAFF. DNA for the CDR3: TGTGCCAGTAGTCCTCCGGACAGGACTGAAGCTTTCTTT.

This clone was counted once. V usage is TRBV27 and J usage is TRBJ2-7, with TRBD1 matching over 7 bases. V shed 5 bases, J shed 5 bases, and the junction held 6 bases outside the gene matches. This CDR3 is built from 13 residues. Germline loops: CDR1 MNHEY, CDR2 SMNVEV (reference sequence). The CDR3 bases are TGTGCCAGCAGTCCCACAGGGGACCACGAGCAGTACTTC. This encodes CASSPTGDHEQYF.

This clone appeared once. This chain uses TRBV5-4 with TRBJ2-1; D is unresolved. Germline V gene lookup returns CDR1 SGHNT and CDR2 YYREEE (reference sequence). V gave up 2 bases and J gave up 9 bases, with 12 bases separating them. The CDR3 runs to 13 residues. CDR3 sequence reads: CASSFITGSEQFF. The CDR3 bases are TGTGCCAGCAGCTTCATCACGGGTAGTGAGCAGTTCTTC.

V and J are TRBV11-1 and TRBJ1-1; TRBD1 is a possible D gene (6 bases). Germline CDR1 and CDR2: SGHAT and FQDESV (reference sequence). The V end was cut by 5 bases, the J end by 7 bases, with 11 bases between. The CDR3 consists of 12 residues. CDR3 in DNA: TGTGCCAGCAGCCACAGGGTCGATGAAGCTTTCTTT. Residues: CASSHRVDEAFF. Full variable domain (outside the CDR3, taken from reference TRBV11-1 and TRBJ1-1): EAEVAQSPRYKITEKSQAVAFWCDPISGHATLYWYRQILGQGPELLVQFQDESVVDDSQLPKDRFSAERLKGVDSTLKIQPAELGDSAMYLCASSHRVDEAFFGQGTRLTVV.

The chain recombines TRBV2 with TRBJ2-7, with 10 bases matching TRBD2. Trimming cost V 2 bases and J 5 bases; bases outside gene matches: 12. CDR1 is SNHLY, CDR2 FYNNEI, per germline. The CDR3 consists of 17 residues. This chain's CDR3 is CASSELFSGGPLDEQYF. The CDR3 nucleotides are TGTGCCAGCAGTGAATTATTTAGCGGGGGGCCCCTCGACGAGCAGTACTTC.

This clone was seen a few times. The genes are TRBV5-4 and TRBJ2-7, with 7 bases aligning to TRBD1. The V gene end was trimmed by 3 bases and the J gene end by 5 bases; junction bases not matched to a gene: 8. Germline V gene sequence: CDR1 SGHNT, CDR2 YYREEE (reference sequence). The CDR3 runs to 14 residues. CDR3 sequence (DNA): TGTGCCAGCAGCTCCAGACAGGGTTGGGACGAGCAGTACTTC. Encoded protein: CASSSRQGWDEQYF.

The rearrangement links TRBV10-1 to TRBJ1-3, with D hard to call. Trimming pared 5 bases from V and 3 bases from J, leaving 11 bases between. Germline assignment: CDR1 WNHNN and CDR2 SYGVQD (reference sequence). CDR3 length: 14 amino acids. The CDR3, as DNA: TGCGCCAGCAGTTCGTCTACCCTTGGAAACACCATATATTTT. This translates into CASSSSTLGNTIYF.